Below are 27 T cell receptor beta chains sequenced from a single sample in a study of Tregs in tolerant kidney transplant recipients (dated by TCRdb to about 2019). Library creation used the immunoSEQ multiplex PCR assay. The table was pulled from immuneACCESS by TCRdb, which kept in-frame rearrangements only. Such tables lose some clones; where checked, under half of the loss comes from unresolved V genes, and the rest has no known cause. This sample comprises about 240,000 clones, about four fifths of them detected only once. Of the sample, less than 0.75% is held by the ten largest clones. The sequenced sample consisted of CD4+ T cells from blood. These receptors came from a human donor in good health.

CDR3 coding DNA: TGTGCCAGCAGCTCGGACAGGGGCGGCCAGCCCCAGCATTTT. This encodes CASSSDRGGQPQHF. The chain uses TRBV7-2 and TRBJ1-5; 9 bases agree with TRBD1. CDR3 length equals 14 residues. The germline V gene has CDR1 SGHTA and CDR2 FQGNSA. J lost 7 bases, V lost 4 bases, and 5 bases had no gene match.

The V gene is TRBV14, the J gene TRBJ1-2; 10 bases fit TRBD1. V trimming: 3 bases; J trimming: 8 bases; junction bases outside the gene matches: 18. The V gene's germline CDR1 is SGHDN and CDR2 FVKESK. The CDR3 has 18 amino acids. The CDR3 DNA reads TGTGCCAGCAGCCAGTACCGGGACAGGGGAGTGATGAACCGGGGCTACACCTTC. It codes for CASSQYRDRGVMNRGYTF.

CDR3 loop: CASSAGRGLTDTQYF. The CDR3, as DNA: TGTGCCAGCAGTGCGGGGCGGGGCCTCACAGATACGCAGTATTTT. The chain couples TRBV6-1 to TRBJ2-3, with TRBD2 as a possible D gene (6 bases). Germline CDR1 reads MNHNS; CDR2 reads SASEGT. The CDR3 consists of 15 residues. Trimming removed 4 bases at V and 2 bases at J, with 13 bases between.

About this clone: Additional DNA sequences in this sample encode the identical CDR3. The rearrangement joins TRBV2 to TRBJ1-2, with D possibly matching TRBD1 (6 bases). Trimming removed 6 bases from V and 3 bases from J, with 11 bases in between. Germline V gene lookup returns CDR1 SNHLY and CDR2 FYNNEI. This CDR3 spans 13 amino acids. The CDR3 sequence is CASSLQGDYGYTF. The DNA for the CDR3 is TGTGCCAGCAGCTTACAGGGAGACTATGGCTACACCTTC.

The genes are TRBV27 and TRBJ2-1, with 10 bases identical to TRBD2. The CDR3 is made up of 17 amino acids. From germline, CDR1 is MNHEY and CDR2 SMNVEV (reference sequence). V lost 4 bases and J lost 4; bases outside the gene matches: 10. CDR3 sequence: CASSSYSTSGRYNEQFF. CDR3 sequence (DNA): TGTGCCAGCAGTTCATACTCGACTAGCGGGCGATACAATGAGCAGTTCTTC.

This sequence joins TRBV10-2 and TRBJ2-1; D gene unclear. Per germline, CDR1 WSHSY and CDR2 SAAADI. This CDR3 region has 15 residues. Trimming took off 3 bases at V and 6 bases at J, with 15 bases between the two ends. The CDR3 DNA reads TGCGCCAGCAGTGACCCGGGCCTCCAGACCAATGAGCAGTTCTTC. It yields the protein CASSDPGLQTNEQFF.

The V and J genes are TRBV30 and TRBJ2-7; either TRBD1 or TRBD2 may fit D (5 bases each). The CDR3 has 12 amino acids. The ends were cut back, 4 bases at V and 2 bases at J, with 9 bases in the middle. The germline gives CDR1 GTSNPN, CDR2 SVGIG (reference sequence). This CDR3 is CAWTRGTYEQYF. CDR3 DNA sequence: TGTGCCTGGACGAGGGGAACCTACGAGCAGTACTTC. The full variable domain, with the rest looked up from reference TRBV30 and TRBJ2-7, is SQTIHQWPATLVQPVGSPLSLECTVEGTSNPNLYWYRQAAGRGLQLLFYSVGIGQISSEVPQNLSASRPQDRQFILSSKKLLLSDSGFYLCAWTRGTYEQYFGPGTRLTVT.

This chain connects TRBV7-6 to TRBJ2-5, with 9 bases lining up with TRBD2. The germline CDR1 and CDR2 sequences are SGHVS and FNYEAQ. V dropped 5 bases and J dropped 6; count of bases not matched to a gene: 16. The CDR3 spans 17 residues. CDR3 DNA: TGTGCCAGCAGCCCCCCGGGCGGGGCTAGCGGGGTGAAGACCCAGTACTTC. Translating it yields CASSPPGGASGVKTQYF.

The chain links TRBV6-6 to TRBJ2-7; D is unclear. CDR1 and CDR2 (germline): MNHNY, SVGAGI (reference sequence). V was trimmed by 5 bases and J by 7 bases, leaving 12 bases between them. This CDR3 region has 12 residues. The CDR3: CASSSSGPEQYF. The CDR3 DNA is TGTGCCAGCAGTAGCAGTGGCCCGGAGCAGTACTTC.

The CDR3 is CASSLTGSYGYTF. CDR3 coding DNA: TGTGCCAGCTCTTTGACAGGGTCTTATGGCTACACCTTC. This chain uses TRBV25-1 with TRBJ1-2; 7 bases are a match to TRBD1. Germline-derived CDR1 and CDR2 are MGHDK and SYGVNS. CDR3 length: 13 amino acids. V dropped 8 bases and J dropped 5; count of bases not matched to a gene: 8.

V usage is TRBV4-2 and J usage is TRBJ2-4; D gene ambiguous. The CDR3 is made up of 13 amino acids. The V end lost 1 base, the J end lost 5 bases, and 6 bases lay between the germline ends. The germline gives CDR1 LGHNA, CDR2 YNFKEQ. The CDR3 sequence: CASSQGQQNIQYF. The CDR3 bases are TGTGCCAGCAGCCAAGGCCAGCAAAACATTCAGTACTTC.

V and J are TRBV2 and TRBJ2-1; D not certain. Trimming left V 2 bases short and J 7 bases short, with 9 bases between. Germline-derived CDR1 and CDR2 are SNHLY and FYNNEI. CDR3 length: 13 residues. The CDR3 loop reads CASSEIGLNEQFF. The CDR3, as DNA: TGTGCCAGCAGTGAAATAGGGCTTAATGAGCAGTTCTTC.

This clone occurred a few times. The rearrangement uses TRBV29-1 and TRBJ2-5; D gene unclear. The CDR3 sequence is 13 residues long. The germline V and J ends were trimmed by 1 base and 4 bases, with 10 bases remaining between them. Germline V lookup: CDR1 SQVTM, CDR2 ANQGSEA. The CDR3 DNA sequence: TGCAGCGTTGAAGTCAACTTACGAGAGACCCAGTACTTC. It codes for CSVEVNLRETQYF.

This rearrangement joins TRBV7-9 to TRBJ2-7, with D uncertain. The germline V and J ends were trimmed by 6 bases and 7 bases, with 10 bases remaining between them. In germline, CDR1 is SEHNR, CDR2 FQNEAQ (reference sequence). The CDR3 consists of 11 residues. The CDR3 DNA is TGTGCCAGCAGATATACTGGGGAGCAGTACTTC. As protein: CASRYTGEQYF.

The chain carries TRBV5-1 and TRBJ2-7; D remains ambiguous. This CDR3 has 14 amino acids. Germline CDR1 and CDR2: SGHRS and YFSETQ. The V end was cut by 1 base, the J end by 4 bases, with 12 bases between. The CDR3 bases are TGCGCCAGCAGCTTGAAAGGATCCGAGTACGAGCAGTACTTC. Protein sequence: CASSLKGSEYEQYF.

The V gene is TRBV7-2, the J gene TRBJ2-1; D not resolved. The CDR3 loop spans 14 amino acids. V gave up 5 bases and J gave up 0 bases, with 8 bases separating them. Germline lookup yields CDR1 SGHTA and CDR2 FQGNSA. CDR3 nucleotide sequence: TGTGCCAGCAGCCGTGACACCTCCTACAATGAGCAGTTCTTC. Translated, it gives CASSRDTSYNEQFF.

CDR3 protein: CASPLYGYTF. CDR3 sequence (DNA): TGCGCCAGCCCCTTATATGGCTACACCTTC. The V gene is TRBV10-1, the J gene TRBJ1-2, with D unclear. With 8 bases removed from V and 5 bases from J, the gap between germline ends came to 6 bases. Germline V gene data show CDR1 as WNHNN and CDR2 as SYGVQD (reference sequence). This CDR3 has 10 residues.

The J gene is TRBJ2-3, the V gene TRBV27, with TRBD2 matching over 9 bases. The CDR3 is made up of 18 amino acids. CDR1 is MNHEY, CDR2 SMNVEV, per germline (reference sequence). The junction had 12 bases not matched to a gene; V was cut back by 2 bases and J by 3 bases. CDR3: CASSLNSGGPGRTDTQYF. In DNA form, the CDR3 reads TGTGCCAGCAGTTTAAATAGCGGGGGACCCGGGAGGACAGATACGCAGTATTTT.

The chain employs TRBV7-9 and TRBJ2-5; a possible D gene is TRBD2 (5 bases). The length of the CDR3 is 15 residues. The V and J ends lost 6 bases and 3 bases respectively, with 17 bases between them. Germline V lookup: CDR1 SEHNR, CDR2 FQNEAQ (reference sequence). DNA of the CDR3: TGTGCCAGCAGTCCTGGGTCGGGGTCCAAAGAGACCCAGTACTTC. Translated: CASSPGSGSKETQYF.

This rearrangement joins TRBV30 to TRBJ1-5; D remains unclear. Germline V gene data show CDR1 as GTSNPN and CDR2 as SVGIG (reference sequence). Trimming left V 3 bases short and J 4 bases short, with 16 bases between. The CDR3 has 15 residues. CDR3 sequence: CAWRSSGKWNQPQHF. The CDR3 bases are TGTGCCTGGAGGAGTTCGGGGAAATGGAATCAGCCCCAGCATTTT.

The J gene is TRBJ2-2, the V gene TRBV21-1; the DNA was not compared with TRBD2, the D call given in the table. TRBV21-1 has pseudogene status. This CDR3 has 20 amino acids. The CDR3 reads CASSKLGAGLAVANTGELFF. CDR3 sequence (DNA): TGTGCCAGCAGCAAGCTAGGGGCTGGACTAGCGGTAGCGAACACCGGGGAGCTGTTTTTT.

The rearrangement links TRBV6-5 to TRBJ1-1, with a possible D match to TRBD1 (6 bases). This CDR3 contains 14 residues. Trimming took 5 bases from V and 5 from J, leaving 15 bases between them. CDR1 and CDR2 from the germline V gene are MNHEY and SVGAGI. The CDR3 spells CASSPGRGGTEAFF. The CDR3 nucleotides are TGTGCCAGCAGTCCCGGGAGAGGGGGGACTGAAGCTTTCTTT.

This clone appeared once. The V gene is TRBV5-1, the J gene TRBJ2-7; 9 bases are a match to TRBD1. Germline CDR1 is SGHRS and CDR2 is YFSETQ. This CDR3 region has 14 residues. V lost 5 bases and J lost 6; bases outside the gene matches: 9. The CDR3 DNA follows: TGCGCCAGCAGGAGGGGACAGGGTACCCGCGAGCAGTACTTC. Translation gives CASRRGQGTREQYF.

DNA for the CDR3: TGTGCCTGGACGACCCGCGAATCATCGGGCAGGGGGTACACTGAAGCTTTCTTT. Translation gives CAWTTRESSGRGYTEAFF. The rearrangement links TRBV30 to TRBJ1-1; 7 nucleotides align to TRBD1. The junction had 20 bases not matched to a gene; V was cut back by 4 bases and J by 3 bases. The germline V gene has CDR1 GTSNPN and CDR2 SVGIG (reference sequence). This CDR3 is 18 amino acids long.

The chain has TRBV5-1 and TRBJ2-7, with 7 bases matching TRBD2. The CDR3 totals 16 residues. Germline V CDR1 and CDR2: SGHRS, YFSETQ. V lost 3 bases to trimming and J lost 4 bases; unmatched junction nucleotides: 13. The CDR3 is CASSYGPGRVLYEQYF. CDR3 DNA: TGCGCCAGCAGCTACGGACCGGGGAGGGTCCTTTACGAGCAGTACTTC.

The chain employs TRBV2 and TRBJ2-3, with 14 bases identical to TRBD2. The CDR3 runs 17 residues. CDR1 is SNHLY, CDR2 FYNNEI, per germline. V was pared by 7 bases and J by 1 base, with 7 bases of the junction left unmatched. CDR3 sequence (DNA): TGTGCCAGCATTTTCCTGGGACTAGCGGGGGGCACAGATACGCAGTATTTT. Translation: CASIFLGLAGGTDTQYF. The entire variable domain, with the rest obtained from reference TRBV2 and TRBJ2-3, is as follows: EPEVTQTPSHQVTQMGQEVILRCVPISNHLYFYWYRQILGQKVEFLVSFYNNEISEKSEIFDDQFSVERPDGSNFTLKIRSTKLEDSAMYFCASIFLGLAGGTDTQYFGPGTRLTVL.

To note about this clone: This specimen includes other DNA sequences encoding the same CDR3. Here the CDR3 DNA reads TGCGCCAGCAGCTTAGACCTCTCTGGAAACACCATATATTTT. Amino acid sequence: CASSLDLSGNTIYF. The V call is TRBV5-1, the J call TRBJ1-3; D remains unclear. Trimming took 2 bases from V and 0 from J, leaving 6 bases between them. This CDR3 contains 14 residues. In germline, CDR1 is SGHRS, CDR2 YFSETQ. Using reference TRBV5-1 and TRBJ1-3 for the parts outside the CDR3, the full variable domain is KAGVTQTPRYLIKTRGQQVTLSCSPISGHRSVSWYQQTPGQGLQFLFEYFSETQRNKGNFPGRFSGRQFSNSRSEMNVSTLELGDSALYLCASSLDLSGNTIYFGEGSWLTVV.